This T cell receptor beta chain was sequenced for a study of blood T cell repertoires in COVID-19. Turning to the study itself: Sites in the United States, Italy and Spain provided acute and convalescent COVID-19 samples. Sources were T cells, B-cell-depleted T cells, or PBMCs; the material itself was cDNA or gDNA.

Only in-frame clones appear in the TCRdb table, and some are missing; sequencing was by immunoSEQ multiplex PCR. This table has 12,000 or so clones, 60% to 75% appearing once. CDR1 is SSHAT, CDR2 FNYEAQ, per germline (reference sequence). The CDR3 length is 14 residues. V shed 4 bases and J shed 1 base, with 7 bases lying between them. The TCR was taken from a man in his sixties with COVID-19, enrolled during active disease. The J gene is TRBJ2-2, the V gene TRBV7-7; D may be TRBD1 (6 bases). Material: peripheral blood. CDR3 protein: CASSSRGNTGELFF. The DNA for the CDR3 is TGTGCCAGCAGCTCCAGGGGGAACACCGGGGAGCTGTTTTTT. The full variable domain, in which reference TRBV7-7 and TRBJ2-2 provide the parts outside the CDR3, is GAGVSQSPRYKVTKRGQDVTLRCDPISSHATLYWYQQALGQGPEFLTYFNYEAQPDKSGLPSDRFSAERPEGSISTLTIQRTEQRDSAMYRCASSSRGNTGELFFGEGSRLTVL.